The 14 T cell receptor beta chains listed next were all sequenced from one sample in a study of post-analysis software for immune sequencing data. Whole-study results and caveats: When patients were compared with controls, four or five TRBV segments were more frequent, TRBV5-6, TRBV5-1 and TRBV20-1 among them.

No antigen has been identified for these receptors. The TCR beta cDNA libraries carried unique molecular identifiers. TCRdb called the PCR reads again in MiXCR, with one record for every CDR3 protein. The repertoire holds fewer than 550,000 distinct CDR3 sequences, with around 31% as singletons. Sequenced material: blood. Receptor source: a girl younger than 18 with multiple sclerosis.

This clonotype has just a few counts. The chain is built from TRBV7-9 and TRBJ1-6, with 8 bases fitting TRBD1. With 5 bases clipped from V and 0 bases from J, the junction kept 6 bases outside the gene matches. CDR3 size: 17 residues. Germline V gives CDR1 SEHNR, CDR2 FQNEAQ (reference sequence). CDR3 in DNA: TGTGCCAGCAGCACTTGGACAGGGAGCTCCTATAATTCACCCCTCCACTTT. This codes for CASSTWTGSSYNSPLHF.

V and J are TRBV20-1 and TRBJ2-5; no clear D gene. V was clipped by 0 bases and J by 11 bases, with 7 bases between them. The CDR3 has 10 residues. Per germline, CDR1 DFQATT and CDR2 SNEGSKA (reference sequence). The CDR3 region is CSARDEWQYF. As DNA, the CDR3 is TGCAGTGCTAGAGATGAGTGGCAGTACTTC.

Remarks on this clonotype: At one boundary the junction diverges from the germline segment, which might be a read error. J is TRBJ1-6 and V is TRBV10-3; 8 nucleotides line up with TRBD1. Per the germline V gene, CDR1 is ENHRY and CDR2 is SYGVKD. The CDR3 totals 16 residues. The CDR3 loop reads CATSLKQGEVSSPLHF. DNA of the CDR3: TGTGCCACCAGTCTAAAACAGGGGGAGGTTTCATCACCCCTCCACTTT.

The chain couples TRBV5-5 to TRBJ2-7, with TRBD1 identical over 9 bases. The DNA end lines up better with TRBJ2-5; the J call may be wrong. Germline V gene sequence: CDR1 SGHKS, CDR2 YYEKEE (reference sequence). This CDR3 contains 14 residues. CDR3 DNA sequence: TGTGCCAGCAGTCATACAGGGGGCGCAGAGACCCAGTACTTC. Amino acid sequence: CASSHTGGAETQYF.

In its sample, this clonotype was seen a few times. The rearrangement links TRBV20-1 to TRBJ1-1, with D possibly matching TRBD1 (5 bases). V lost 7 bases to trimming and J lost 6 bases, with 18 bases between them. The CDR3 totals 13 residues. The germline gives CDR1 DFQATT, CDR2 SNEGSKA (reference sequence). CDR3: CSGGVVGEAEAFF. CDR3 coding DNA: TGCAGTGGGGGGGTCGTGGGGGAGGCTGAAGCTTTCTTT.

The chain couples TRBV6-6 to TRBJ1-1; D not resolved. The CDR3 has 15 amino acids. V shed 0 bases and J shed 7 bases, with 15 bases lying between them. Per the germline V gene, CDR1 is MNHNY and CDR2 is SVGAGI (reference sequence). The CDR3 sequence: CASSYSRGGDIEAFF. DNA for the CDR3: TGTGCCAGCAGTTACTCCCGGGGTGGTGACATTGAAGCTTTCTTT.

This clonotype appeared many times. The CDR3 DNA follows: TGTGCCAGCAGCTTAGTAGGGACAGGGTTGGCTGGGGCCAACGTCCTGACTTTC. This translates into CASSLVGTGLAGANVLTF. This sequence joins TRBV7-2 and TRBJ2-6, with 9 nucleotides matching TRBD1. Looked up from germline, CDR1 is SGHTA and CDR2 is FQGNSA. The trim removed 1 base at V and 2 bases at J, leaving 6 bases unmatched. CDR3 length: 18 residues.

This chain links TRBV6-2 or TRBV6-3 with TRBJ2-2, with 9 bases matching TRBD2. CDR3 length: 18 amino acids. The ends lost 5 bases at V and 6 bases at J; junction bases unmatched: 16. Germline values: CDR1 MNHEY, CDR2 SVGEGT. CDR3 loop: CASSTGVRGGIPPGELFF. CDR3 nucleotides: TGTGCCAGCAGTACAGGCGTGCGGGGGGGCATTCCGCCCGGGGAGCTGTTTTTT.

Only one count was recorded for this clonotype. CDR3 coding DNA: TGTGCCAGCAGTTCGACAGGGGCGGGGACCGGGGAGCTGTTTTTT. Protein product: CASSSTGAGTGELFF. The chain couples TRBV6-6 to TRBJ2-2; TRBD1 matches 8 bases. Per germline, CDR1 MNHNY and CDR2 SVGAGI (reference sequence). Trimming took 4 bases from V and 5 from J; bases not matched to a gene: 6. This CDR3 is built from 15 residues.

The V and J genes are TRBV20-1 and TRBJ1-2; no reliable D call. V dropped 0 bases and J dropped 4 bases, with 9 bases sitting between them. The CDR3 has 13 residues. Germline CDR1 is DFQATT and CDR2 is SNEGSKA (reference sequence). CDR3 bases: TGCAGTGCTAGAGAGGAACTCGGCTATGGCTACACCTTC. Its translation is CSAREELGYGYTF.

The chain combines TRBV5-1 with TRBJ2-7, with TRBD1 matching 8 bases. With 3 bases clipped from V and 3 bases from J, the junction kept 8 bases outside the gene matches. CDR1 SGHRS and CDR2 YFSETQ come from the germline V gene. The CDR3 extends over 15 amino acids. The CDR3 sequence is CASSSGQGPNYEQYF. CDR3 sequence (DNA): TGCGCCAGCAGCTCCGGACAGGGACCTAACTACGAGCAGTACTTC. The full variable domain, in which reference TRBV5-1 and TRBJ2-7 provide the parts outside the CDR3, is KAGVTQTPRYLIKTRGQQVTLSCSPISGHRSVSWYQQTPGQGLQFLFEYFSETQRNKGNFPGRFSGRQFSNSRSEMNVSTLELGDSALYLCASSSGQGPNYEQYFGPGTRLTVT.

The chain combines TRBV20-1 with TRBJ2-4; 9 bases match TRBD2. J lost 1 base, V lost 1 base, and 11 bases had no gene match. The CDR3 consists of 18 residues. Germline CDR1 is DFQATT and CDR2 is SNEGSKA (reference sequence). CDR3 in DNA: TGCAGTGCTAGAGTATCAGCGGGAGGAGCTTCTGCCAAAAACATTCAGTACTTC. It translates to CSARVSAGGASAKNIQYF.

This clonotype was seen more than once but under ten times. This chain joins TRBV20-1 and TRBJ2-7; D may be TRBD2 (5 bases). Deletions cut 2 bases from V and 5 bases from J, with 16 bases between. Germline values: CDR1 DFQATT, CDR2 SNEGSKA (reference sequence). CDR3 size: 14 residues. The CDR3 spells CSARTGAAGDEQYF. The CDR3 nucleotides read TGCAGTGCTAGAACTGGCGCCGCCGGGGACGAGCAGTACTTC.

The chain's CDR3 is CATSVIRRGVDVKNIQYF. The CDR3 DNA reads TGTGCCACCAGTGTAATAAGGAGGGGCGTTGATGTCAAAAACATTCAGTACTTC. This chain connects TRBV24-1 to TRBJ2-4; D possibly corresponds to TRBD2 (6 bases). The V gene's germline CDR1 is KGHDR and CDR2 SFDVKD. The CDR3 runs to 18 residues. The V end was cut by 5 bases, the J end by 3 bases, with 22 bases between.